The present entry profiles one T cell receptor beta chain with its context. Its target antigen remains unknown. The sample holds no much larger clone one base away, and base qualities are not on file. This sample was taken from a study of blood T cell repertoires in COVID-19 (dated by TCRdb to 2018 to 2020). The study in broad terms: Collaborator samples came from the United States, Italy and Spain and covered acute and convalescent phases of COVID-19. The samples were drawn from the first 160 participants of the ongoing ImmuneRACE study and from 1,254 subjects provided by 6 global collaborators. The prospective study material was composed of cDNA or gDNA derived from T cells, B-cell-depleted T cells, or PBMCs. Nearly every sample came with metadata listing a de-identified subject ID, COVID-19 status, age in years and sex. Where available, HLA class I and class II types were obtained from metadata supplied by the sample provider rather than from assay-based typing. A freely available public database, intended as a resource for researchers studying the immune response to SARS-CoV-2, is where the repertoires were released. The dataset comprised deeply sampled blood TCRbeta repertoires from subjects exposed to, actively infected with, or recovered from COVID-19. Results the study describes overall, beyond this receptor: How much clinical and demographic metadata was included differed by source and by participant, and the metadata was provided uncurated.

TCRbeta CDR3 regions were amplified from genomic DNA using the immunoSEQ Assay, a bias-controlled multiplex PCR. The paper's data handling went like this. The number of nucleated cells in each sample was estimated by amplification of reference gene primers within the assay. Sequence reads were collapsed and filtered to measure the absolute abundance of every unique TCRbeta CDR3 rearrangement. Productive Simpson clonality was computed per sample as the square root of Simpson's diversity index over productive rearrangements. TCRdb re-hosts the immuneACCESS table, in-frame sequences only. Its copies lack some clones; in the studies checked, an unresolved V gene accounts for under half of them, and the cause for the rest is not known. V and J calls and clone size are as listed in that table; D and trimming were resolved from the DNA. The sample profile shows fewer than 700,000 clones; 85% to 90% of them were found once. The biggest ten clones account for 7.5% to 9% of the sample.

V lost 1 base and J lost 4 bases; the stretch between them is 4 bases long. From the germline V gene, CDR1 is KGHDR and CDR2 is SFDVKD. From the cysteine up to the phenylalanine, the CDR3 has a length of 13 residues. Of all the DNA, just the CDR3 is kept, 39 bases in frame from base 1. In Seattle, one collaborating source enrolled patients while the infection was active and tracked those patients longitudinally over the course of disease. Each collaborating institution followed its own protocols to collect whole blood in K2EDTA tubes. For TCRbeta analysis, collaborators shipped samples as frozen whole blood, isolated PBMCs, or DNA extracted from either of those sample types.

The V and J segments used are TRBV24-1 and TRBJ2-1, with the D gene call left open. The clonotype was recovered from a woman aged 50 to 65 with COVID-19, enrolled during active disease. Sequenced input: peripheral blood. The CDR3 protein: CATSDFPYNEQFF. The DNA is as follows: TGTGCCACCAGTGATTTCCCGTACAATGAGCAGTTCTTC.